This T cell receptor beta chain was profiled in a study of tumor and adjacent non-tumor tissue in lung cancer. Findings of the study overall: Compared with tumor, normal lung showed significantly lower TCR diversity.

Three rounds of nested PCR, following a modified ARM-PCR protocol, produced the TCRbeta library. One entry per CDR3 protein, called by TCRdb with MiXCR from the multiplex PCR reads. The table shows roughly 120,000 distinct CDR3 sequences, with 75% occurring only once. In regard to this clonotype: Its antigen is unidentified.

No cell sorting was done before RNA was extracted from the tissue. Specimen: lung tumor tissue. The source of this sequence is an older woman with non-small cell lung cancer.

The CDR3 loop is CASSYSGYNSPLHF. As DNA, the CDR3 is TGTGCCAGCAGCTACTCCGGGTATAATTCACCCCTCCACTTT. The V call is TRBV5-4, the J call TRBJ1-6; D gene unclear. Germline values: CDR1 SGHNT, CDR2 YYREEE (reference sequence). With 3 bases removed from V and 4 bases from J, the gap between germline ends came to 8 bases. The length of the CDR3 is 14 residues.